These T cell receptor beta chains were read from a single sample in a study of cytomegalovirus exposure and HLA in healthy donors. Clones were sequenced by immunoSEQ multiplex PCR, and TCRdb holds only the in-frame ones, with some missing. The data contain about 170,000 clones, 65% to 85% of them singletons. The material sequenced was PBMCs. The receptor set was obtained from a woman between 45 and 60 years old in good health and CMV-seropositive. The CDR3 runs from the conserved cysteine through the conserved F or W. The D gene is left open where the match is weak. Size is stated for part of the rows, as once, few or many counts, or as a class when the clone is expanded.

j_call v_call clone_size d_call cdr3_aa
TRBJ2-7 TRBV2 . . CASSLAGSEQYF
TRBJ2-7 TRBV6-1 . . CASSEGPPNEQYF
TRBJ2-5 TRBV7-2 . TRBD2 CASSLGTSGGGEETQYF
TRBJ1-2 TRBV28 . TRBD1 CASSLGPHRGANYGYTF
TRBJ2-7 TRBV18 few TRBD1 CASSPPQGALNEQYF
TRBJ2-3 TRBV2 . . CASSPGLDTQYF
TRBJ2-7 TRBV7-6 . . CASSLAATSEQYF
TRBJ2-2 TRBV13 . TRBD2 CASSHTSRLARNTGELFF
TRBJ2-7 TRBV27 few . CASSLPPQGGNEQYF
TRBJ2-7 TRBV11-2 . TRBD2 CASSLGGQGGGEQYF
TRBJ2-7 TRBV6-5 few . CASRRDSPYEQYF
TRBJ1-6 TRBV2 . TRBD1 CASSGDRGQSDNSPLHF
TRBJ2-2 TRBV19 . . CASSLRVWRREARGGELFF
TRBJ1-3 TRBV9 once . CASSAGTTGNTIYF
TRBJ1-3 TRBV9 . . CASSGVGGGLRNTIYF
TRBJ1-2 TRBV7-2 . . CASSLTPVFYGYTF
TRBJ2-5 TRBV5-6 . TRBD2 CASSSAGVKEAQYF
TRBJ2-3 TRBV4-2 . TRBD2 CASSQKGSSGDDTDTQYF
TRBJ1-4 TRBV4-1 . . CASSQDGSRTNEKLFF
TRBJ1-1 TRBV27 . . CASSSLSLMTEAFF
TRBJ1-5 TRBV15 . . CATSRDPRAGGRQPQHF
TRBJ2-3 TRBV7-9 . . CASSLAGQIADTQYF
TRBJ2-4 TRBV11-3 few . CASSPQTATYAKNIQYF
TRBJ1-5 TRBV28 . . CASSPAAWDISNQPQHF
TRBJ1-1 TRBV7-9 few TRBD1 CASSLEGASAFF
TRBJ2-7 TRBV7-8 . . CASSSRQYEQYF
TRBJ1-5 TRBV10-3 . TRBD1 CAISETGDQPQHF
TRBJ1-5 TRBV19 . . CASSIGNRADQPQHF
TRBJ2-7 TRBV7-8 . TRBD1 CASSLETGTYEQYF
TRBJ1-4 TRBV7-9 . . CASVGAVASTNEKLFF
TRBJ2-7 TRBV2 . . CASHLSGGEQYF
TRBJ2-1 TRBV7-9 few TRBD2 CASSLGAGVNEQFF
TRBJ2-5 TRBV4-3 . TRBD1 CASSQDAAGRGRETQYF
TRBJ2-7 TRBV6-5 . TRBD1 CASSSTGALGEQYF
TRBJ1-2 TRBV7-3 . . CASSLGGGPTRRYTF
TRBJ2-7 TRBV7-2 . . CASSSPGQKQYF
. TRBV7-2 . . CASSLDRLTYEQYF
TRBJ2-5 TRBV2 . . CASSETEETQYF
TRBJ1-2 TRBV9 . . CASTQGGVYGYTF
TRBJ1-1 TRBV9 . . CASSPGGARHVNTEAFF
TRBJ2-1 TRBV11-2 . TRBD1 CASSSGTAAYNEQFF
TRBJ2-5 TRBV18 . . CASSPGAGQETQYF
TRBJ2-2 TRBV6-5 . TRBD1 CASSYGPGQETGELFF